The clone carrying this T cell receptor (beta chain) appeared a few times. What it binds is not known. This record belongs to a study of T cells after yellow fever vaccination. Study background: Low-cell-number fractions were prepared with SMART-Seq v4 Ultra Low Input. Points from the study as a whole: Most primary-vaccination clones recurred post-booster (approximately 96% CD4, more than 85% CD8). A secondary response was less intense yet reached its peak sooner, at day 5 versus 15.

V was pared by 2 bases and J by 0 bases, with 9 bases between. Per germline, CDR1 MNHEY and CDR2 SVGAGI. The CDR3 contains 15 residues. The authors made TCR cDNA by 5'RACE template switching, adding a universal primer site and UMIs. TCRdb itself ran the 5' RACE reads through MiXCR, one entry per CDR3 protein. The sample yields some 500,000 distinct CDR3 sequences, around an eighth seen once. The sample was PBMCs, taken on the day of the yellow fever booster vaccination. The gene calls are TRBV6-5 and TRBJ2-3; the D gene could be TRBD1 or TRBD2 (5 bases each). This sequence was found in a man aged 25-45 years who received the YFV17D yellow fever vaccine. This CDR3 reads CASSYKGRSTDTQYF. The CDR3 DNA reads TGTGCCAGCAGTTACAAGGGACGCAGCACAGATACGCAGTATTTT.